This T cell receptor (beta chain) is drawn from a study of regulatory T cells in long-lasting Graves disease. In building TCR beta libraries, iRepertoire HTBI primers were used together with Arm-PCR of CDR3 regions. One entry per CDR3 protein results from TCRdb running MiXCR on the multiplex PCR reads. The data contain 500,000 to 800,000 distinct CDR3 sequences, around 30% of them seen just once; the ten biggest clones take up about two fifths. At least ten counts were recorded for this clonotype. Time point indicated: persistent/refractory GD, antithyroid drugs over 5 years with positive TRAb. RNA from PBMCs was the source of the TCR library. With 5 bases clipped from V and 3 bases from J, the junction kept 11 bases outside the gene matches. CDR3 length equals 16 residues. Germline V gene lookup returns CDR1 DFQATT and CDR2 SNEGSKA (reference sequence).

Here the sequenced sample was peripheral blood mononuclear cells (PBMCs), taken when the disease was refractory, from a patient treated with antithyroid drugs. The TCR sequence derives from a female donor with Graves disease. The rearrangement uses TRBV20-1 and TRBJ2-5; TRBD2 matches 11 bases. CDR3 sequence: CSAHPRALAGEETQYF. CDR3 DNA sequence: TGCAGTGCTCACCCAAGGGCACTAGCGGGGGAAGAGACCCAGTACTTC.